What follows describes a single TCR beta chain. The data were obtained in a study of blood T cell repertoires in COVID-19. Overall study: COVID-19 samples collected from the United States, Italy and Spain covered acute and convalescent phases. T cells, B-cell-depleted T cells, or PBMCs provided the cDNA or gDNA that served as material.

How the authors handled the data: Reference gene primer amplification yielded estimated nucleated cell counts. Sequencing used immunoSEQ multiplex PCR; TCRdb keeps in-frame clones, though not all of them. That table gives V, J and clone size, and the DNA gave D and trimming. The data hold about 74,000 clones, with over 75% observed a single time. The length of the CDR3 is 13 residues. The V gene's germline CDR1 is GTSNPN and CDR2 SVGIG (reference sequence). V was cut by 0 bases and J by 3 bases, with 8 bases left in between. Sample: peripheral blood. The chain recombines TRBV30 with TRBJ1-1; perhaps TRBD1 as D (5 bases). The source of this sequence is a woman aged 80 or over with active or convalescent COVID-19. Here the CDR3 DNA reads TGTGCCTGGAGTGTTGGGGGGGACACTGAAGCTTTCTTT. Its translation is CAWSVGGDTEAFF.